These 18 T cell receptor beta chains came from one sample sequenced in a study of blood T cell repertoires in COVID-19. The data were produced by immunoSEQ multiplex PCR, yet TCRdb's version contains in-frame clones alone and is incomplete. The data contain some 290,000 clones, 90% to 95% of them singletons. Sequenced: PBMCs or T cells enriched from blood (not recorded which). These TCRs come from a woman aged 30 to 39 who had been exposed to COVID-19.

CDR3 bases: TGTGCCAGCAGCCCGGACCAGGGGGCCTATGGCTACACCTTC. The encoded protein is CASSPDQGAYGYTF. The chain carries TRBV6-5 and TRBJ1-2, with 8 bases matching TRBD1. The CDR3 is made up of 14 amino acids. Germline V gene sequence: CDR1 MNHEY, CDR2 SVGAGI. J lost 4 bases, V lost 6 bases, and 7 bases had no gene match.

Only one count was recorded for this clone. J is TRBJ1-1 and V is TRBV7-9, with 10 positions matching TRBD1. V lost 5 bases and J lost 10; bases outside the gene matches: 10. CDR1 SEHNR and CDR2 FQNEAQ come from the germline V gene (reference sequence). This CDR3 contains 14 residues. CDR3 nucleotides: TGTGCCAGCAGCGAAGACAGGGGGCGCGGGTCAGCTTTCTTT. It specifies CASSEDRGRGSAFF.

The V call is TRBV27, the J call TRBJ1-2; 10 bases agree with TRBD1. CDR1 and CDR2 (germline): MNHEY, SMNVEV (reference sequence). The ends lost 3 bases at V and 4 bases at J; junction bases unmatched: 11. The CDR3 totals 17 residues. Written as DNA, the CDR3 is TGTGCCAGCAGTTTCTCGGCGGTTTGGACAGGGGGCTATGGCTACACCTTC. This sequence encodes CASSFSAVWTGGYGYTF.

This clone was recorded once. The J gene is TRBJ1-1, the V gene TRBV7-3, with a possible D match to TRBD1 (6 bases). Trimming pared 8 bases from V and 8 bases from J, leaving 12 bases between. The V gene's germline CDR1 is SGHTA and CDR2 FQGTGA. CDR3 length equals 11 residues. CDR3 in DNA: TGTGCCAGCGGTACAGGGAACGAAGCTTTCTTT. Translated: CASGTGNEAFF.

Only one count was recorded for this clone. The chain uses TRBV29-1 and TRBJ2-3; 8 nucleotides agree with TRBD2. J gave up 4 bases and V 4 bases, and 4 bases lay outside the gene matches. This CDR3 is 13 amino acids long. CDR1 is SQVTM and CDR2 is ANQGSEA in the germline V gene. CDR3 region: CSVVAGGPDTQYF. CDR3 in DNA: TGCAGCGTTGTGGCGGGGGGACCAGATACGCAGTATTTT.

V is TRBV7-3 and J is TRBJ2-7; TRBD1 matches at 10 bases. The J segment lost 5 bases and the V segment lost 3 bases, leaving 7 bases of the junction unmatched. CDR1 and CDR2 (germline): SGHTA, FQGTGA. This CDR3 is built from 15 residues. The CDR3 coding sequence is TGTGCCAGCAGCTTTGGACCGGGACAGGGGAACGAGCAGTACTTC. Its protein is CASSFGPGQGNEQYF.

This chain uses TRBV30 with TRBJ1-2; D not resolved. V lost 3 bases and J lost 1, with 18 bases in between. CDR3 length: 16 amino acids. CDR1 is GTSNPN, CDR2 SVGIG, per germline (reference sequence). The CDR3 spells CAWSRAPPEDNYGYTF. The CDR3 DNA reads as TGTGCCTGGAGCCGTGCACCGCCAGAGGATAACTATGGCTACACCTTC.

Here the CDR3 DNA reads TGTGCCAGCAGTCTAAGGGGTCTAGACACTGAAGCTTTCTTT. It yields the protein CASSLRGLDTEAFF. The genes are TRBV6-5 and TRBJ1-1, with a weak D call TRBD1 (5 bases). CDR1 and CDR2 from the germline V gene are MNHEY and SVGAGI. The CDR3 contains 14 residues. The V and J ends lost 5 bases and 3 bases respectively, with 13 bases between them.

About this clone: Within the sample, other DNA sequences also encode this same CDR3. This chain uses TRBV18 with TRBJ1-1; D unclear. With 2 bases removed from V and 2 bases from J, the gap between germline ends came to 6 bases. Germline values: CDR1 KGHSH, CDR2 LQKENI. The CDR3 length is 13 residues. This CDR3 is CASSPGRNTEAFF. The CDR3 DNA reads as TGTGCCAGCTCACCAGGGAGAAACACTGAAGCTTTCTTT.

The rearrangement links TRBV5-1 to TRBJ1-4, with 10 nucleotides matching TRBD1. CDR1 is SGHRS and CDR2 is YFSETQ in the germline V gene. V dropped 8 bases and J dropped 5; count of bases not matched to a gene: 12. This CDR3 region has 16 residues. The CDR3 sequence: CASAPDRGRFNEKLFF. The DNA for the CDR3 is TGCGCCAGTGCCCCCGACAGGGGGCGCTTCAATGAAAAACTGTTTTTT.

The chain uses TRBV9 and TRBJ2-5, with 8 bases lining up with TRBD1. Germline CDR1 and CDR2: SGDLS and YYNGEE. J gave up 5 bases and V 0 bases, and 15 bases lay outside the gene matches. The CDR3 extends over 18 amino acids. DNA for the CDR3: TGTGCCAGCAGCGTAGCCTACCAAGGGTCAGGGGGCGAGGAGACCCAGTACTTC. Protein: CASSVAYQGSGGEETQYF.

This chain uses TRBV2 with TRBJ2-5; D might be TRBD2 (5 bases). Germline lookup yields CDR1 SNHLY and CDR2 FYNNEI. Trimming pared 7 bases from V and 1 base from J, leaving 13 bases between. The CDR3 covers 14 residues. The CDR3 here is CASTGVASQETQYF. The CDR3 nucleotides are TGTGCCAGCACGGGTGTAGCGTCCCAAGAGACCCAGTACTTC.

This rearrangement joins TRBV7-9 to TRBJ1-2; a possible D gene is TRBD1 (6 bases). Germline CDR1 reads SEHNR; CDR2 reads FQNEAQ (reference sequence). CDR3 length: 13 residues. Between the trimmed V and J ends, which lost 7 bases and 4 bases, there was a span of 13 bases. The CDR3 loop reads CASTDRTIYGYTF. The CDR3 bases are TGTGCCAGCACCGACAGGACGATCTATGGCTACACCTTC.

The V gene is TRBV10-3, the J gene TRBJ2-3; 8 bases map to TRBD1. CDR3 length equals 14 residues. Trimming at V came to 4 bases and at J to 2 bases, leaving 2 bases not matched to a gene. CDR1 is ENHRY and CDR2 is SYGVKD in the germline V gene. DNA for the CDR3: TGTGCCATCAGTGGGACAGGGAACACAGATACGCAGTATTTT. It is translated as CAISGTGNTDTQYF.

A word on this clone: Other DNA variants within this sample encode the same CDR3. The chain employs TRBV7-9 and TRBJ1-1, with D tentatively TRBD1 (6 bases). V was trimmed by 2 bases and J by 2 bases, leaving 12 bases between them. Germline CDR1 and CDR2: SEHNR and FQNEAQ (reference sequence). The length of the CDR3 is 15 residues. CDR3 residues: CASSLRGGRNTEAFF. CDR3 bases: TGTGCCAGCAGCTTAAGGGGGGGCCGTAACACTGAAGCTTTCTTT.

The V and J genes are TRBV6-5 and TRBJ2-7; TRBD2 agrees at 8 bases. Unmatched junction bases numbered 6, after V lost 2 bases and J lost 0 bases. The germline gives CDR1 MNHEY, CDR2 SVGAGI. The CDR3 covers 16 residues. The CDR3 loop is CASSYQAGATSYEQYF. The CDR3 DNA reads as TGTGCCAGCAGTTACCAAGCGGGGGCCACCTCCTACGAGCAGTACTTC.

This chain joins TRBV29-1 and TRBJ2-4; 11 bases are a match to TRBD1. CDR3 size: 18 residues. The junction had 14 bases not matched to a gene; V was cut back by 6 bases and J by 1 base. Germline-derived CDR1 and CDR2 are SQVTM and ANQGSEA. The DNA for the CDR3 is TGCAGCGTAAGGGCCGGGACAGGGGGACCCGGGGCCAAAAACATTCAGTACTTC. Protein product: CSVRAGTGGPGAKNIQYF.

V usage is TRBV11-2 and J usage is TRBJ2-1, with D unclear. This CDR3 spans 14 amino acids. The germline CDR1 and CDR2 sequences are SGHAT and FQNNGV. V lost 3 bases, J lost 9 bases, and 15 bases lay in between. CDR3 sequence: CASSFQPSRSEQFF. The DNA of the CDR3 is TGTGCCAGCAGCTTTCAACCCTCGAGGAGTGAGCAGTTCTTC. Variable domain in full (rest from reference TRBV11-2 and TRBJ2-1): EAGVAQSPRYKIIEKRQSVAFWCNPISGHATLYWYQQILGQGPKLLIQFQNNGVVDDSQLPKDRFSAERLKGVDSTLKIQPAKLEDSAVYLCASSFQPSRSEQFFGPGTRLTVL.